The rows below give T cell receptor beta chains drawn from one sample of a study of T cell repertoires in cytomegalovirus infection. TCRdb recomputed calls from the reads with MiXCR, one row per CDR3 protein. The sample contains 200,000 to 300,000 distinct CDR3 sequences, approximately 9.2% of which appear only once. Input material: PBMCs. The receptors originated from a human donor in good health (CMV status not recorded). Some clones in this sample may be carry-over from other donors' samples. Both conserved end residues are part of each CDR3. The order of the fields is J gene, V gene, clone size, D gene, CDR3 protein, CDR3 DNA. The D gene is left open where the match is weak. Some rows mark clone size as missing; the rest say once, few, many or name a class of expanded clone.

J gene: TRBJ2-3; V gene: TRBV5-6; clone size: few; D gene: TRBD1; CDR3 protein: CASSLGPGQGEDTQYF; CDR3 DNA: TGTGCCAGCAGCTTGGGACCGGGACAGGGAGAAGATACGCAGTATTTT
J gene: TRBJ1-2; V gene: TRBV28; clone size: many; D gene: -; CDR3 protein: CASSPQEFNYGYTF; CDR3 DNA: TGTGCCAGCAGTCCTCAGGAATTTAACTATGGCTACACCTTC
J gene: TRBJ2-3; V gene: TRBV7-2; clone size: many; D gene: -; CDR3 protein: CASSSDAGRSDTQYF; CDR3 DNA: TGTGCCAGCAGCTCAGACGCAGGGAGGTCAGATACGCAGTATTTT
J gene: TRBJ2-6; V gene: TRBV19; clone size: few; D gene: -; CDR3 protein: CASTSDIRYRVTSGANVLTF; CDR3 DNA: TGTGCCAGCACCTCTGATATTCGGTACAGGGTGACCTCTGGGGCCAACGTCCTGACTTTC
J gene: TRBJ1-4; V gene: TRBV7-2; clone size: many; D gene: -; CDR3 protein: CASRPGTANEKLFF; CDR3 DNA: TGTGCCAGCAGGCCCGGGACCGCTAATGAAAAACTGTTTTTT
J gene: TRBJ2-1; V gene: TRBV6-6; clone size: many; D gene: -; CDR3 protein: CASTQLGGGNEQFF; CDR3 DNA: TGTGCCAGCACCCAGTTGGGGGGCGGGAATGAGCAGTTCTTC
J gene: TRBJ1-6; V gene: TRBV12-3/TRBV12-4; clone size: many; D gene: TRBD1; CDR3 protein: CASSPRTGSNSPLHF; CDR3 DNA: TGTGCCAGCAGTCCACGGACAGGGAGTAATTCACCCCTCCACTTT
J gene: TRBJ1-6; V gene: TRBV5-1; clone size: many; D gene: TRBD1; CDR3 protein: CASSLEGTGGYNSPLHF; CDR3 DNA: TGCGCCAGCAGCCTGGAGGGGACAGGGGGGTATAATTCACCCCTCCACTTT
J gene: TRBJ1-6; V gene: TRBV7-2; clone size: many; D gene: -; CDR3 protein: CASTADLGDSPLHF; CDR3 DNA: TGTGCCAGCACCGCGGACTTAGGGGATTCACCCCTCCACTTT
J gene: TRBJ2-7; V gene: TRBV30; clone size: few; D gene: -; CDR3 protein: CAWSVQVPEQYF; CDR3 DNA: TGTGCCTGGAGTGTACAAGTTCCCGAGCAGTACTTC
J gene: TRBJ2-3; V gene: TRBV28; clone size: -; D gene: -; CDR3 protein: CATSFVARTDTQYF; CDR3 DNA: TGTGCCACCTCTTTTGTTGCGCGCACAGATACGCAGTATTTT
J gene: TRBJ1-1; V gene: TRBV7-9; clone size: many; D gene: TRBD1; CDR3 protein: CASSTGTGGRNTEAFF; CDR3 DNA: TGTGCCAGCAGCACCGGGACAGGGGGCAGAAACACTGAAGCTTTCTTT
J gene: TRBJ2-7; V gene: TRBV5-1; clone size: -; D gene: -; CDR3 protein: CASSLEGIQQYF; CDR3 DNA: TGCGCCAGCAGCTTGGAAGGTATACAGCAGTACTTC
J gene: TRBJ1-1; V gene: TRBV20-1; clone size: -; D gene: -; CDR3 protein: CTPGGLNTEAFF; CDR3 DNA: TGCACACCGGGGGGACTGAACACTGAAGCTTTCTTT
J gene: TRBJ2-2; V gene: TRBV6-5; clone size: many; D gene: TRBD2; CDR3 protein: CASSYVWGRVNTGELFF; CDR3 DNA: TGTGCCAGCAGTTACGTTTGGGGGAGGGTGAACACCGGGGAGCTGTTTTTT
J gene: TRBJ1-5; V gene: TRBV12-3/TRBV12-4; clone size: -; D gene: -; CDR3 protein: CASSLLPAGNQPQHF; CDR3 DNA: TGTGCCAGCAGTTTACTCCCAGCGGGCAATCAGCCCCAGCATTTT
J gene: TRBJ2-1; V gene: TRBV6-2/TRBV6-3; clone size: -; D gene: TRBD2; CDR3 protein: CASSPERGISVEQFF; CDR3 DNA: TGTGCCAGCAGTCCCGAGCGGGGGATTTCGGTTGAGCAGTTCTTC
J gene: TRBJ1-1; V gene: TRBV7-8; clone size: many; D gene: TRBD1; CDR3 protein: CASSLAGTGGKREAFF; CDR3 DNA: TGTGCCAGCAGCTTAGCCGGGACAGGGGGAAAACGTGAAGCTTTCTTT
J gene: TRBJ2-1; V gene: TRBV7-2; clone size: many; D gene: TRBD2; CDR3 protein: CASSLAPSGGTYNEQFF; CDR3 DNA: TGTGCCAGCAGCTTAGCCCCGAGCGGGGGGACCTACAATGAGCAGTTCTTC